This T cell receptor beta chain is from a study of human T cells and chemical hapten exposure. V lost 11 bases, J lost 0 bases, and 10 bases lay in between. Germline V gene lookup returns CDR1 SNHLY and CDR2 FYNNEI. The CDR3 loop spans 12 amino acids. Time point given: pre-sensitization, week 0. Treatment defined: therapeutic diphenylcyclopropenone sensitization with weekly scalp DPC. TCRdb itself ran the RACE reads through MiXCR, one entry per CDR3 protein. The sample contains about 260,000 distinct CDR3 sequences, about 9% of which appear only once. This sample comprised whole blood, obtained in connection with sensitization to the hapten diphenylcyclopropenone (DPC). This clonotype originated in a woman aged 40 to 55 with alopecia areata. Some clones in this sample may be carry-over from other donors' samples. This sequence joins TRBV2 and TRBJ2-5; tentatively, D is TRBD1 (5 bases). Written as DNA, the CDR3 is TGTGCCGGGCAGGGCGACCAAGAGACCCAGTACTTC. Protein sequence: CAGQGDQETQYF.